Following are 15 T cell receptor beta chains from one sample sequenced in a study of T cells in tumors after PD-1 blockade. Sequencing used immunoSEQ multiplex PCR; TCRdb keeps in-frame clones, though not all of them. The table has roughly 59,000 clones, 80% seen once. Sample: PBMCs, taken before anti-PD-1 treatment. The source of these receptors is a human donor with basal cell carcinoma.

CDR3 sequence reads: CASSLVQNTGELFF. CDR3 nucleotides: TGCGCCAGCAGCTTGGTCCAGAACACCGGGGAGCTGTTTTTT. The V call is TRBV5-1, the J call TRBJ2-2; unclear D gene. This CDR3 spans 14 amino acids. CDR1 and CDR2 (germline): SGHRS, YFSETQ. Trimming cost V 0 bases and J 1 base, with 4 bases left between them.

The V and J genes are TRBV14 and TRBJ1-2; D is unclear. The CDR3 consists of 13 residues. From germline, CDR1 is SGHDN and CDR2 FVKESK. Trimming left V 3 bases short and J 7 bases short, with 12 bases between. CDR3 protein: CASSHDGVTGYTF. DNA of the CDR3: TGTGCCAGCAGCCATGACGGGGTAACTGGCTACACCTTC.

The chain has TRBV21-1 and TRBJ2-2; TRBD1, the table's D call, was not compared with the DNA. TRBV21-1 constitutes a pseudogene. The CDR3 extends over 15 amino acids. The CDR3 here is CASSTRGANTGELFF. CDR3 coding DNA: TGTGCCAGCAGCACCAGGGGGGCGAACACCGGGGAGCTGTTTTTT.

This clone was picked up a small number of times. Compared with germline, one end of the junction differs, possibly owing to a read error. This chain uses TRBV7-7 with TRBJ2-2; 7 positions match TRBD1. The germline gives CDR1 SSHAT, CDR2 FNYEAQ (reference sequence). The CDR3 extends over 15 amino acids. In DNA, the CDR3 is TGTGCTAGCAGCCCCGGGACAGCGGTCACCGGGGAGCTGTTTTTT. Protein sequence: CASSPGTAVTGELFF. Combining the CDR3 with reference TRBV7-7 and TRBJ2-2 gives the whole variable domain GAGVSQSPRYKVTKRGQDVTLRCDPISSHATLYWYQQALGQGPEFLTYFNYEAQPDKSGLPSDRFSAERPEGSISTLTIQRTEQRDSAMYRCASSPGTAVTGELFFGEGSRLTVL.

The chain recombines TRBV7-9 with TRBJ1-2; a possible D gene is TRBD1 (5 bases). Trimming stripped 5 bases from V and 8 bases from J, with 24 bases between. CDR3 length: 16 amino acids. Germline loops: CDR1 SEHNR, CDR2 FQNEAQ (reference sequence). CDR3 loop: CASSPGAELPSSGYTF. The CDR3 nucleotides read TGTGCCAGCAGCCCTGGGGCGGAGCTACCCTCGAGCGGCTACACCTTC.

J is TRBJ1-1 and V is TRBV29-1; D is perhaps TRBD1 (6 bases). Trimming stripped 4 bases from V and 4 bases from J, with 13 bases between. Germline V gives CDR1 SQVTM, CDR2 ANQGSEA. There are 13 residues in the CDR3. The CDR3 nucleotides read TGCAGCGTTGGACAGGCCGGGGGCACTGAAGCTTTCTTT. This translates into CSVGQAGGTEAFF.

The CDR3 is CASSPGIPYEQYF. The CDR3 nucleotides read TGTGCCAGCAGCCCGGGCATCCCCTACGAGCAGTACTTC. The chain is built from TRBV25-1 and TRBJ2-7; D remains ambiguous. CDR3 length: 13 amino acids. Germline V gene lookup returns CDR1 MGHDK and CDR2 SYGVNS. V was pared by 6 bases and J by 2 bases, with 11 bases between.

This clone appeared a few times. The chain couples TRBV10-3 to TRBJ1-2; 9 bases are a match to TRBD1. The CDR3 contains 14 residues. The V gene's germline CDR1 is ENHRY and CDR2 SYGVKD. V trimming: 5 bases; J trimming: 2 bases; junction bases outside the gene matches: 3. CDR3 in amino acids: CAISPGTGNYGYTF. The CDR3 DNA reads TGTGCCATCAGTCCCGGGACAGGGAACTATGGCTACACCTTC.

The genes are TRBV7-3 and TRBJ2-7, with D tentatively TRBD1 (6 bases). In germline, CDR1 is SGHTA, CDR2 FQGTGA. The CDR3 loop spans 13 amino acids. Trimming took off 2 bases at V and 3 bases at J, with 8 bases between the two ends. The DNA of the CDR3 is TGTGCCAGCAGCTTAGACAGGAACTACGAGCAGTACTTC. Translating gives CASSLDRNYEQYF.

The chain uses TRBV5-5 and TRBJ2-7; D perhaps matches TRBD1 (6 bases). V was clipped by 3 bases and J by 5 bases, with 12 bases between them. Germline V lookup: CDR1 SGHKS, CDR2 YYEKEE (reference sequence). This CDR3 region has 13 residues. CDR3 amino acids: CASSSRQAHEQYF. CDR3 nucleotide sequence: TGTGCCAGCAGCTCCCGACAGGCCCACGAGCAGTACTTC.

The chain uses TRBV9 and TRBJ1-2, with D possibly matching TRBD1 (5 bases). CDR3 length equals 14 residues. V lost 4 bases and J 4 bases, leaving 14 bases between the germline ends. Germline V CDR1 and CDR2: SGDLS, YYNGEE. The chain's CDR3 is CASSSQTASYGYTF. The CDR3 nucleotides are TGTGCCAGCAGCTCCCAGACAGCGAGCTATGGCTACACCTTC.

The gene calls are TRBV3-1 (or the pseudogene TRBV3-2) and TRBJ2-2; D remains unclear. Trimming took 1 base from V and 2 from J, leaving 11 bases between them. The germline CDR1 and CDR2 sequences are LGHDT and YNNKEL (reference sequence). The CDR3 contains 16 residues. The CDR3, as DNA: TGTGCCAGCAGCCAAGGGTATCGAGTTAACACCGGGGAGCTGTTTTTT. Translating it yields CASSQGYRVNTGELFF.

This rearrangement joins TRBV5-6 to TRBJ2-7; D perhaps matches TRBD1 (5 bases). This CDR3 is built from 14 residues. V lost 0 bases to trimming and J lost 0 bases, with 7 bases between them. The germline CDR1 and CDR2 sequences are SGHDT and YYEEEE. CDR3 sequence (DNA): TGTGCCAGCAGCTTGGGACAGTCCTCCTACGAGCAGTACTTC. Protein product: CASSLGQSSYEQYF.

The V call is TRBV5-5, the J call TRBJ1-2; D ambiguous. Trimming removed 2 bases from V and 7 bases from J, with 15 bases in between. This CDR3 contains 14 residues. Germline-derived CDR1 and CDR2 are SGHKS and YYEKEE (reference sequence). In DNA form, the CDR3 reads TGTGCCAGCAGCTTCGATAGGCAGGCGGGTGGCTACACCTTC. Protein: CASSFDRQAGGYTF.

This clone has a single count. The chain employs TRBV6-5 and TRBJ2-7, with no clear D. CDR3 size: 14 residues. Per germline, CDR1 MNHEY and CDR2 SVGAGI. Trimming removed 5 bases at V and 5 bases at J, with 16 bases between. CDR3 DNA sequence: TGTGCCAGCAGTCCCGGGTCCCTAAGGAACGAGCAGTACTTC. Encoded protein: CASSPGSLRNEQYF.